The 30 T cell receptor beta chains given below trace back to one sample, sequenced in a study of cytomegalovirus exposure and HLA in healthy donors. With 60 Vbeta and 13 Jbeta primers, the PCR was carried out. Data came from immunoSEQ multiplex PCR; TCRdb stores just in-frame clones and leaves some out. Of some 190,000 clones in the sample, about 84% were seen once. The sample was PBMCs. Every receptor here comes from a woman aged 30 to 39 in good health and CMV-seropositive.

The chain recombines TRBV5-4 with TRBJ1-2; 9 nucleotides align to TRBD1. V lost 4 bases and J lost 0; bases outside the gene matches: 7. The germline V gene has CDR1 SGHNT and CDR2 YYREEE (reference sequence). CDR3 size: 16 residues. The CDR3 loop reads CASSPGTGFTNYGYTF. The CDR3, as DNA: TGTGCCAGCAGCCCCGGGACAGGGTTTACTAACTATGGCTACACCTTC.

The J gene is TRBJ2-7, the V gene TRBV15; no firm D call. The V gene lost 4 bases and the J gene lost 1 base, with 14 bases spanning the gap. The CDR3 covers 15 residues. Germline CDR1 LNHNV, CDR2 YYDKDF (reference sequence). The CDR3 DNA sequence: TGTGCCACCAGCATAGCACGCCTGGGTTCCTACGAGCAGTACTTC. It yields the protein CATSIARLGSYEQYF. Full variable domain (remainder filled in from reference TRBV15 and TRBJ2-7): DAMVIQNPRYQVTQFGKPVTLSCSQTLNHNVMYWYQQKSSQAPKLLFHYYDKDFNNEADTPDNFQSRRPNTSFCFLDIRSPGLGDTAMYLCATSIARLGSYEQYFGPGTRLTVT.

The V call is TRBV19, the J call TRBJ1-2; tentatively, D is TRBD1 (5 bases). The CDR3 length is 14 residues. The ends were cut back, 3 bases at V and 1 base at J, with 9 bases in the middle. Germline CDR1 reads LNHDA; CDR2 reads SQIVND (reference sequence). CDR3 coding DNA: TGTGCCAGTAGTATCGCCCAGGGTAACTATGGCTACACCTTC. Its protein product is CASSIAQGNYGYTF.

This clone was recorded a few times. The chain links TRBV27 to TRBJ2-1; perhaps TRBD1 as D (6 bases). The germline V gene encodes CDR1 MNHEY and CDR2 SMNVEV (reference sequence). V dropped 5 bases and J dropped 6 bases, with 17 bases sitting between them. The CDR3 contains 15 residues. The CDR3 loop is CASSRVAGQSNEQFF. For the CDR3, the DNA is TGTGCCAGCAGTAGAGTTGCTGGACAGTCCAATGAGCAGTTCTTC.

This clone was recorded once. The J gene is TRBJ2-7, the V gene TRBV21-1; the D call in the table, TRBD2, was not verified against the DNA. TRBV21-1 is termed a pseudogene. There are 13 residues in the CDR3. The CDR3 DNA sequence: TGTGCCAACCTCTTGGCGGGAGTCTACGAGCAGTACTTC. This translates into CANLLAGVYEQYF.

Worth noting for this clone: The sample holds other DNA sequences that translate to the same CDR3. The chain couples TRBV5-1 to TRBJ1-1, with no clear D. The CDR3 runs 13 residues. Between the trimmed V and J ends, which lost 1 base and 0 bases, there was a span of 4 bases. In germline, CDR1 is SGHRS, CDR2 YFSETQ. The CDR3 bases are TGCGCCAGCAGCTTGTTATTGAACACTGAAGCTTTCTTT. This translates into CASSLLLNTEAFF. Full variable domain (missing parts from reference TRBV5-1 and TRBJ1-1): KAGVTQTPRYLIKTRGQQVTLSCSPISGHRSVSWYQQTPGQGLQFLFEYFSETQRNKGNFPGRFSGRQFSNSRSEMNVSTLELGDSALYLCASSLLLNTEAFFGQGTRLTVV.

The CDR3 loop is CASSLSAGGPADTQYF. The DNA for the CDR3 is TGTGCCAGCAGTTTATCGGCGGGGGGGCCGGCAGATACGCAGTATTTT. The genes are TRBV27 and TRBJ2-3; TRBD2 matches 9 bases. This CDR3 has 16 residues. V lost 0 bases, J lost 4 bases, and 5 bases stayed unmatched. Germline V CDR1 and CDR2: MNHEY, SMNVEV (reference sequence).

V gene TRBV19 combines with J gene TRBJ2-1; 14 bases line up with TRBD2. The ends lost 4 bases at V and 8 bases at J; junction bases unmatched: 4. CDR1 is LNHDA and CDR2 is SQIVND in the germline V gene (reference sequence). The CDR3 has 15 amino acids. DNA of the CDR3: TGTGCCAGTAGTACGGGACTAGCGGGAGTCGATGAGCAGTTCTTC. Its protein product is CASSTGLAGVDEQFF. Filled out from reference TRBV19 and TRBJ2-1, the complete variable domain reads DGGITQSPKYLFRKEGQNVTLSCEQNLNHDAMYWYRQDPGQGLRLIYYSQIVNDFQKGDIAEGYSVSREKKESFPLTVTSAQKNPTAFYLCASSTGLAGVDEQFFGPGTRLTVL.

This sequence joins TRBV4-1 and TRBJ2-7, with D uncertain. CDR1 and CDR2 from the germline V gene are MGHRA and YSYEKL. The CDR3 has 14 amino acids. The V gene lost 4 bases and the J gene lost 6 bases, with 16 bases spanning the gap. CDR3 DNA sequence: TGCGCCAGCAGCCCAGTCCCCCACCGCCCCGAGCAGTACTTC. Translating it yields CASSPVPHRPEQYF.

V and J are TRBV6-1 and TRBJ2-1, with 7 bases that match TRBD1. The length of the CDR3 is 14 residues. CDR1 is MNHNS and CDR2 is SASEGT in the germline V gene. Losses at the gene ends were 6 bases for V and 5 bases for J; bases not matched to a gene: 7. CDR3 DNA: TGTGCCAGCAGGGCGACAGGGCGCGACAATGAGCAGTTCTTC. Translating gives CASRATGRDNEQFF.

V gene TRBV7-2 combines with J gene TRBJ1-4; no definite D call. The CDR3 spans 16 residues. CDR1 SGHTA and CDR2 FQGNSA come from the germline V gene. V lost 2 bases and J lost 1, with 11 bases in between. This CDR3 reads CASSLWGGETNEKLFF. In nucleotides, the CDR3 is TGTGCCAGCAGCTTATGGGGAGGAGAAACTAATGAAAAACTGTTTTTT.

This chain uses TRBV7-6 with TRBJ2-7, with TRBD1 matching 9 bases. Germline CDR1 is SGHVS and CDR2 is FNYEAQ. The trim removed 2 bases at V and 7 bases at J, leaving 12 bases unmatched. The CDR3 totals 16 residues. The CDR3 sequence: CASSLTGGGLGGEQYF. In DNA form, the CDR3 reads TGTGCCAGCAGCTTAACAGGGGGCGGGCTGGGTGGGGAGCAGTACTTC.

This sequence joins TRBV6-1 and TRBJ2-7; D possibly corresponds to TRBD2 (6 bases). Trimming cost V 4 bases and J 2 bases, with 15 bases left between them. This CDR3 contains 15 residues. CDR1 and CDR2 (germline): MNHNS, SASEGT. The CDR3 reads CASSVQAEGPYEQYF. The CDR3 nucleotides are TGTGCCAGCAGTGTTCAAGCGGAGGGCCCCTACGAGCAGTACTTC.

The genes are TRBV7-8 and TRBJ1-5; D possibly corresponds to TRBD1 (5 bases). The CDR3 runs 13 residues. Trimming removed 2 bases at V and 5 bases at J, with 7 bases between. Germline-derived CDR1 and CDR2 are SGHVS and FQNEAQ. This chain's CDR3 is CASSLKGDQPQHF. DNA of the CDR3: TGTGCCAGCAGCTTAAAAGGGGATCAGCCCCAGCATTTT.

The chain carries TRBV30 and TRBJ2-3; TRBD1 agrees at 7 bases. Germline V gene lookup returns CDR1 GTSNPN and CDR2 SVGIG (reference sequence). This CDR3 region has 13 residues. The junction had 4 bases not matched to a gene; V was cut back by 3 bases and J by 4 bases. CDR3 nucleotide sequence: TGTGCCTGGAGCATGGGACAGCCAGATACGCAGTATTTT. Its translation is CAWSMGQPDTQYF.

V gene TRBV6-1 combines with J gene TRBJ2-3, with D tentatively TRBD2 (6 bases). The CDR3 contains 17 residues. CDR1 MNHNS and CDR2 SASEGT come from the germline V gene. The V end was cut by 4 bases, the J end by 4 bases, with 21 bases between. The chain's CDR3 is CASSGGVIDRIADTQYF. DNA of the CDR3: TGTGCCAGCAGTGGGGGGGTCATCGACAGAATTGCAGATACGCAGTATTTT.

The rearrangement links TRBV5-6 to TRBJ1-1, with 7 bases fitting TRBD1. This CDR3 has 15 residues. Germline lookup yields CDR1 SGHDT and CDR2 YYEEEE. The V segment lost 4 bases and the J segment 8 bases; nucleotides outside the gene matches: 14. In nucleotides, the CDR3 is TGTGCCAGCAGCAGAGGGACAGCTCACTTGGGAGAAGCTTTCTTT. It specifies CASSRGTAHLGEAFF.

This rearrangement joins TRBV2 to TRBJ2-1, with TRBD2 identical over 10 bases. This CDR3 contains 14 residues. V was clipped by 4 bases and J by 3 bases; unmatched bases: 0. Germline V lookup: CDR1 SNHLY, CDR2 FYNNEI. The CDR3 DNA reads TGTGCCAGCAGTGGACTAGCGGGCTACAATGAGCAGTTCTTC. Its translation is CASSGLAGYNEQFF.

This clone was recorded once. The CDR3 DNA reads TGTGCCAGCAGCCCCCAATGGACTGGCGGGAGGGCCGAAGAGACCCAGTACTTC. The encoded protein is CASSPQWTGGRAEETQYF. This chain connects TRBV7-8 to TRBJ2-5; 9 nucleotides align to TRBD2. V lost 5 bases to trimming and J lost 3 bases; unmatched junction nucleotides: 16. The CDR3 length is 18 residues. Germline V gives CDR1 SGHVS, CDR2 FQNEAQ.

V usage is TRBV25-1 and J usage is TRBJ2-7, with D maybe TRBD1 (6 bases). Germline-derived CDR1 and CDR2 are MGHDK and SYGVNS. The length of the CDR3 is 14 residues. With 4 bases removed from V and 2 bases from J, the gap between germline ends came to 12 bases. CDR3 in amino acids: CASSGTAIAYEQYF. The CDR3 bases are TGTGCCAGCAGTGGGACAGCCATTGCCTACGAGCAGTACTTC.

The gene calls are TRBV19 and TRBJ1-5; 8 nucleotides agree with TRBD1. V gave up 7 bases and J gave up 0 bases; unmatched junction bases: 2. There are 14 residues in the CDR3. Germline assignment: CDR1 LNHDA and CDR2 SQIVND (reference sequence). The CDR3 protein is CASKDRASNQPQHF. Written as DNA, the CDR3 is TGTGCCAGTAAGGACAGGGCTAGCAATCAGCCCCAGCATTTT. Full variable domain (outside the CDR3, taken from reference TRBV19 and TRBJ1-5): DGGITQSPKYLFRKEGQNVTLSCEQNLNHDAMYWYRQDPGQGLRLIYYSQIVNDFQKGDIAEGYSVSREKKESFPLTVTSAQKNPTAFYLCASKDRASNQPQHFGDGTRLSIL.

This chain joins TRBV6-1 and TRBJ1-5; a weak D match, TRBD1 (5 bases). V lost 3 bases, J lost 0 bases, and 9 bases lay in between. Germline loops: CDR1 MNHNS, CDR2 SASEGT. This CDR3 has 15 amino acids. The CDR3 bases are TGTGCCAGCAGTGAGGGGCTTCATAGCAATCAGCCCCAGCATTTT. Encoded protein: CASSEGLHSNQPQHF.

This clone was seen just once. The chain has TRBV4-2 and TRBJ2-3; the match to TRBD1 covers 7 bases. Trimming took 1 base from V and 2 from J; bases not matched to a gene: 6. CDR1 and CDR2 (germline): LGHNA, YNFKEQ. The CDR3 is made up of 16 amino acids. This chain's CDR3 is CASSQVGRGNTDTQYF. The CDR3 region has the DNA TGTGCCAGCAGCCAAGTCGGCAGGGGGAACACAGATACGCAGTATTTT.

V and J are TRBV9 and TRBJ2-5, with TRBD2 matching over 7 bases. The CDR3 runs to 13 residues. CDR1 SGDLS and CDR2 YYNGEE come from the germline V gene. With 3 bases clipped from V and 5 bases from J, the junction kept 4 bases outside the gene matches. CDR3 residues: CASSGREGETQYF. CDR3 DNA sequence: TGTGCCAGCAGCGGCAGGGAGGGCGAGACCCAGTACTTC.

The gene calls are TRBV5-1 and TRBJ1-1, with D maybe TRBD1 (6 bases). Germline V CDR1 and CDR2: SGHRS, YFSETQ. CDR3 length: 15 amino acids. The V end was cut by 0 bases, the J end by 1 base, with 10 bases between. The CDR3 coding sequence is TGCGCCAGCAGCTTGGCAGGGGCCCCGAACACTGAAGCTTTCTTT. It codes for CASSLAGAPNTEAFF.

V and J are TRBV7-2 and TRBJ2-7; 10 positions match TRBD1. J was trimmed by 5 bases and V by 3 bases; bases with no gene match: 4. CDR3 length: 14 amino acids. From germline, CDR1 is SGHTA and CDR2 FQGNSA. Here the CDR3 DNA reads TGTGCCAGCAGCTTGGCCGGGACAGGGGACGAGCAGTACTTC. Translating it yields CASSLAGTGDEQYF.

V is TRBV7-8 and J is TRBJ2-1; 8 nucleotides agree with TRBD1. With V trimmed by 3 bases and J by 0 bases, 7 bases remained unmatched. This CDR3 comprises 17 residues. CDR1 and CDR2 from the germline V gene are SGHVS and FQNEAQ. CDR3 DNA: TGTGCCAGCAGCTTCACTTCCGGGACAGGCTCCTACAATGAGCAGTTCTTC. As protein: CASSFTSGTGSYNEQFF.

V usage is TRBV6-1 and J usage is TRBJ1-2; unclear D gene. The CDR3 extends over 12 amino acids. The germline CDR1 and CDR2 sequences are MNHNS and SASEGT. Trimming shortened V by 4 bases and J by 7 bases, and 10 bases separated the two germline ends. CDR3 sequence: CASSVRGGGYTF. CDR3 sequence (DNA): TGTGCCAGCAGTGTCCGGGGAGGTGGCTACACCTTC.

The sample holds a few counts of this clone. This sequence joins TRBV25-1 and TRBJ2-7; maybe TRBD2 (5 bases). Trimming stripped 6 bases from V and 2 bases from J, with 8 bases between. CDR1 is MGHDK and CDR2 is SYGVNS in the germline V gene. The CDR3 has 12 amino acids. CDR3 DNA sequence: TGTGCCAGCAGCGGGGTGACCTACGAGCAGTACTTC. Residues: CASSGVTYEQYF.

V usage is TRBV5-8 and J usage is TRBJ2-5; no firm D call. Germline assignment: CDR1 SGHTS and CDR2 YDEGEE. The CDR3 consists of 13 residues. Trimming stripped 0 bases from V and 1 base from J, with 4 bases between. The CDR3 reads CASSLDTQETQYF. For the CDR3, the DNA is TGTGCCAGCAGCTTGGACACCCAAGAGACCCAGTACTTC.